The 21 T cell receptor beta chains listed next were all sequenced from one sample in a study of T cells of healthy individuals. TCRdb itself ran the 5' RACE reads through MiXCR, one entry per CDR3 protein. The repertoire consists of around 79,000 distinct CDR3 sequences, with roughly 5% occurring once and the leading ten covering around 6.9%. The receptor set was obtained from a female donor in good health.

This clonotype was seen repeatedly, ten times or more. The V gene is TRBV12-3 or TRBV12-4, the J gene TRBJ2-2; no reliable D call. V lost 6 bases and J lost 5, with 13 bases in between. The CDR3 runs to 14 residues. CDR3 coding DNA: TGTGCCAGCAGCTTACTTTACGGTACCGGGGAGCTGTTTTTT. Amino acids: CASSLLYGTGELFF.

The chain carries TRBV12-3 or TRBV12-4 and TRBJ2-5; 14 bases match TRBD2. CDR3 length: 14 amino acids. V lost 8 bases, J lost 5 bases, and 4 bases stayed unmatched. For the CDR3, the DNA is TGTGCCAGCGCTAGACTAGCGGGAGGGGAGACCCAGTACTTC. Translating it yields CASARLAGGETQYF.

In this sample, this clonotype turned up many times. The chain combines TRBV5-4 with TRBJ1-1; the D is unclear. Germline V gene sequence: CDR1 SGHNT, CDR2 YYREEE (reference sequence). CDR3 length: 11 amino acids. V gave up 4 bases and J gave up 4 bases, with 5 bases separating them. The CDR3 nucleotides are TGTGCCAGCAGCCGCGGCACTGAAGCTTTCTTT. Residues: CASSRGTEAFF.

This clonotype has only a few counts. The V gene is TRBV30, the J gene TRBJ1-1; TRBD1 matches 9 bases. Germline V CDR1 and CDR2: GTSNPN, SVGIG (reference sequence). The CDR3 contains 18 residues. The trim removed 0 bases at V and 0 bases at J, leaving 11 bases unmatched. CDR3 coding DNA: TGTGCCTGGAGTGTACCCTACTGGACAGGGGATGTGAACACTGAAGCTTTCTTT. This encodes CAWSVPYWTGDVNTEAFF.

This clonotype was seen repeatedly, ten times or more. The chain combines TRBV15 with TRBJ1-1; TRBD1 matches 8 bases. This CDR3 is built from 13 residues. Germline-derived CDR1 and CDR2 are LNHNV and YYDKDF (reference sequence). The ends lost 7 bases at V and 4 bases at J; junction bases unmatched: 5. CDR3 amino acids: CATTQGAGTEAFF. CDR3 nucleotide sequence: TGTGCCACCACTCAGGGGGCTGGCACTGAAGCTTTCTTT.

This clonotype was recorded many times. V and J are TRBV27 and TRBJ1-5, with D possibly matching TRBD1 (6 bases). CDR1 is MNHEY, CDR2 SMNVEV, per germline (reference sequence). The CDR3 length is 12 residues. The CDR3 bases are TGTGCTATTGGACAGAGCAATCAGCCCCAGCATTTT. This translates into CAIGQSNQPQHF.

On this clonotype itself: This may come from a read error, since a much larger clone is one base off. J is TRBJ2-7 and V is TRBV28; D unresolved. There are 13 residues in the CDR3. Germline lookup yields CDR1 MDHEN and CDR2 SYDVKM. This CDR3 reads CAGSTAVEAEQYF. The CDR3 DNA sequence: TGTGCCGGCAGTACGGCTGTGGAAGCCGAGCAGTACTTC. The complete variable domain, with remaining parts taken from reference TRBV28 and TRBJ2-7, reads DVKVTQSSRYLVKRTGEKVFLECVQDMDHENMFWYRQDPGLGLRLIYFSYDVKMKEKGDIPEGYSVSREKKERFSLILESASTNQTSMYLCAGSTAVEAEQYFGPGTRLTVT.

This clonotype was detected ten times or more. The V and J genes are TRBV29-1 and TRBJ2-2; 10 bases match TRBD1. V was pared by 4 bases and J by 6 bases, with 5 bases of the junction left unmatched. Looked up from germline, CDR1 is SQVTM and CDR2 is ANQGSEA. The CDR3 is 14 residues long. The CDR3 DNA is TGCAGCGTTGGTGGACAGGGGGGTGCCGGGGAGCTGTTTTTT. Residues: CSVGGQGGAGELFF.

This clonotype was seen repeatedly, ten times or more. It is likely a read error, because the conserved phenylalanine at the end of the CDR3 is missing. The chain has TRBV18 and TRBJ1-2; a weak D match, TRBD1 (5 bases). The CDR3 length is 14 residues. Germline lookup yields CDR1 KGHSH and CDR2 LQKENI. Deletions cut 3 bases from V and 6 bases from J, with 14 bases between. The CDR3 bases are TGTGCCAGCTCACCGAGCAGGGAGCTTCATGGCTACACCTCC. Amino acid sequence: CASSPSRELHGYTS.

This clonotype appeared a few times. The rearrangement uses TRBV10-2 and TRBJ2-7; D unclear. The V gene's germline CDR1 is WSHSY and CDR2 SAAADI. CDR3 length: 12 residues. V lost 3 bases, J lost 7 bases, and 10 bases lay in between. DNA for the CDR3: TGCGCCAGCAGTGAAGGTGGAGCGGAGCAGTACTTC. Translating it yields CASSEGGAEQYF.

Many counts were recorded for this clonotype. One junction end disagrees with the germline gene, perhaps due to a read error. The genes are TRBV29-1 and TRBJ2-3, with TRBD1 identical over 8 bases. Germline V gives CDR1 SQVTM, CDR2 ANQGSEA. The CDR3 is 15 amino acids. Written as DNA, the CDR3 is TGCAGCGTGGAAGGGACAGGACTCCGCACAGATACGCAGTATTTT. It codes for CSVEGTGLRTDTQYF.

The gene calls are TRBV5-1 and TRBJ2-7; TRBD1 agrees at 7 bases. CDR1 and CDR2 (germline): SGHRS, YFSETQ. CDR3 length equals 14 residues. Trimming at V came to 4 bases and at J to 2 bases, leaving 6 bases not matched to a gene. The CDR3 region is CASSPGQEAYEQYF. DNA for the CDR3: TGCGCCAGCAGCCCCGGACAGGAAGCCTACGAGCAGTACTTC.

This clonotype was counted ten times or more. The J gene is TRBJ2-7, the V gene TRBV3-1, with 12 bases aligning to TRBD2. The CDR3 is made up of 19 amino acids. V was pared by 3 bases and J by 2 bases, with 14 bases of the junction left unmatched. Germline values: CDR1 LGHDT, CDR2 YNNKEL (reference sequence). In DNA, the CDR3 is TGTGCCAGCAGCCATCAGGGCTCGGGACTAGCGGGCGTCCCCTACGAGCAGTACTTC. Amino acids: CASSHQGSGLAGVPYEQYF.

This clonotype was counted at least ten times. The DNA for the CDR3 is TGTGCCAGCAGCTTACTTCAGGACAGGGCCGGAAACTACGAGCAGTACTTC. This sequence encodes CASSLLQDRAGNYEQYF. The genes are TRBV7-9 and TRBJ2-7; the match to TRBD1 covers 8 bases. The ends lost 2 bases at V and 3 bases at J; junction bases unmatched: 12. Germline V gene sequence: CDR1 SEHNR, CDR2 FQNEAQ (reference sequence). The CDR3 has 17 amino acids.

This clonotype was detected many times. The genes are TRBV9 and TRBJ2-1; 8 bases are a match to TRBD2. There are 13 residues in the CDR3. Germline CDR1 is SGDLS and CDR2 is YYNGEE. The V segment lost 3 bases and the J segment 9 bases; nucleotides outside the gene matches: 5. The CDR3: CASSAGTRSEQFF. The CDR3 coding sequence is TGTGCCAGCAGCGCCGGGACTAGAAGTGAGCAGTTCTTC.

The rearrangement links TRBV20-1 to TRBJ2-4; D may be TRBD2 (6 bases). V lost 6 bases and J lost 2, with 11 bases in between. The germline gives CDR1 DFQATT, CDR2 SNEGSKA (reference sequence). The CDR3 totals 13 residues. The CDR3 protein is CSAREATKNIQYF. The CDR3 nucleotides read TGCAGTGCGAGGGAGGCCACCAAAAACATTCAGTACTTC.

There are many counts of this clonotype. The rearrangement uses TRBV20-1 and TRBJ1-2, with 8 bases identical to TRBD1. Germline CDR1 DFQATT, CDR2 SNEGSKA (reference sequence). V dropped 1 base and J dropped 5; count of bases not matched to a gene: 3. The CDR3 totals 13 residues. The CDR3 region has the DNA TGCAGTGCTAGAGTCGACAGGGGTTATGGCTACACCTTC. It translates to CSARVDRGYGYTF.

The sample holds a few counts of this clonotype. The gene calls are TRBV27 and TRBJ1-1; 7 bases are shared with TRBD1. V was clipped by 3 bases and J by 1 base; unmatched bases: 5. The CDR3 runs 15 residues. Germline values: CDR1 MNHEY, CDR2 SMNVEV (reference sequence). The CDR3 is CASSFTAGGNTEAFF. The CDR3 bases are TGTGCCAGCAGTTTTACGGCAGGGGGGAACACTGAAGCTTTCTTT.

This clonotype was counted at least ten times. The rearrangement joins TRBV20-1 to TRBJ2-7; D is possibly TRBD1 (6 bases). V was clipped by 3 bases and J by 2 bases, with 14 bases between them. CDR1 and CDR2 (germline): DFQATT, SNEGSKA (reference sequence). CDR3 length: 14 amino acids. CDR3 sequence reads: CSASNRVGAYEQYF. CDR3 nucleotide sequence: TGCAGTGCTAGTAACAGGGTGGGGGCCTACGAGCAGTACTTC.

This clonotype was seen only a few times. The rearrangement uses TRBV10-2 and TRBJ1-1; 11 bases match TRBD1. The CDR3 extends over 14 amino acids. The V segment lost 10 bases and the J segment 6 bases; nucleotides outside the gene matches: 10. CDR1 WSHSY and CDR2 SAAADI come from the germline V gene. The CDR3 DNA sequence: TGCGCCACGAGGACAGGGGGCTCTACGGCTGAAGCTTTCTTT. This gives the protein CATRTGGSTAEAFF.

This clonotype showed up many times. The V call is TRBV29-1, the J call TRBJ1-1; D is perhaps TRBD1 (5 bases). Germline lookup yields CDR1 SQVTM and CDR2 ANQGSEA. V dropped 4 bases and J dropped 3 bases, with 12 bases sitting between them. The CDR3 covers 13 residues. The CDR3 spells CSVAQGRDTEAFF. For the CDR3, the DNA is TGCAGCGTTGCGCAGGGTAGAGACACTGAAGCTTTCTTT.